A selection of T cell receptor beta chains follows, all from one sample in a study of beta chain features in type 1 diabetes. Some clones are missing from TCRdb's copy, which holds only in-frame ones; the method was immunoSEQ multiplex PCR. The sample lists about 250,000 clones, roughly 13% occurring once. The sequenced sample consisted of naive CD4+ T cells from blood. These receptors came from a woman in her thirties or forties in good health. CDR3s include the opening cysteine and the closing phenylalanine or tryptophan.

TRBV14 CASSQDHTGSSQYF
TRBV5-1 CASSLSAGRGRDNEQFF
TRBV18 CASSPPGQYQETQYF
TRBV7-9 CASSSQDRNGNTIYF
TRBV19 CASIHSGANVLTF
TRBV9 CASSVGGGADTQYF
TRBV11-2 CASSFGVNEKLFF
TRBV9 CASSVVPSGGAGYNEQFF
TRBV19 CASSITSGGGNIQYF
TRBV14 CASSRDRSYNEQFF
TRBV2 CASSPIITDTQYF
TRBV6-5 CASTIGGGVEFF
TRBV5-1 CASPTDRDNEKLFF
TRBV9 CASSLPPGTSGAPNTGELFF
TRBV9 CASSPTTDTQYF
TRBV6-1 CASNAGTGALVHF
TRBV12-5 CASGYVGQGARGYTF
TRBV6-6 CASSRPPGEKLFF
TRBV6-6 CASSPGGADGYTF
TRBV6-5 CASSYSGGNSGNTIYF
TRBV7-8 CASSLAATSLKQYF
TRBV6-5 CASSYSGASGYEQYF
TRBV6-6 CASSYSVMADIQYF
TRBV25-1 CASSDGGRDQPQHF
TRBV6-5 CASSEGALNTEAFF
TRBV5-4 CASSSPLARGGEQFF
TRBV27 CASRGAGGPYEQYF
TRBV21-1 CASSNNRDRVETQYF
TRBV18 CASTGTDNQPQHF
TRBV10-3 CAISGQGDEQYF
TRBV5-1 CASRASGLYNEQFF
TRBV5-1 CASSLDLAGEQFF
TRBV18 CASSPTGLETQYF
TRBV6-5 CASSYSEAYGYTF
TRBV14 CASSQELVANTEAFF
TRBV5-1 CASSQGQGALSNTEAFF
TRBV11-2 CASSPQGSGNTEAFF
TRBV5-1 CASSLVAGAGNEQFF
TRBV6-1 CASSVAGTYEQYF
TRBV2 CASNKKGQLNTEAFF
TRBV19 CASSYLGSGQPQHF
TRBV9 CASSVRPGNEKLFF
TRBV2 CASSEGGNSNQPQHF
TRBV7-2 CASSPIRENTEAFF
TRBV7-9 CASSEFRGVGELFF
TRBV5-1 CASSSIPGNTEAFF
TRBV12-5 CASGLGPAEAFF
TRBV2 CASRRAGGTTDTQYF
TRBV19 CASSRRTGSYGNTEAFF
TRBV4-1 CASSQDGRGSGGRYNEQFF
TRBV27 CASSFGGANTEAFF
TRBV5-4 CASRRELEKNEQFF
TRBV20-1 CSALTGDTQYF
TRBV7-9 CASSSLYRGNSNQPQHF